This entry lists 2 T cell receptor beta chains sequenced from one sample in a study of blood T cell repertoires in COVID-19. Sequencing used immunoSEQ multiplex PCR; TCRdb keeps in-frame clones, though not all of them. The repertoire consists of 350,000 to 400,000 clones, with approximately 90% occurring once and the leading ten covering 0.8% to 0.9%. The sequencing input was PBMCs or T cells enriched from blood (not recorded which). The source of these receptors is a woman between 40 and 50 years old who had been exposed to COVID-19.

The chain recombines TRBV2 with TRBJ1-2, with D unclear. The CDR3 totals 14 residues. Germline V CDR1 and CDR2: SNHLY, FYNNEI. Trimming cost V 4 bases and J 3 bases, with 12 bases left between them. CDR3 protein: CASSAVVLYYGYTF. The CDR3 DNA follows: TGTGCCAGCAGTGCGGTGGTGCTCTACTATGGCTACACCTTC.

The chain is built from TRBV2 and TRBJ1-1, with 9 nucleotides matching TRBD1. V lost 5 bases and J lost 4; bases outside the gene matches: 8. The CDR3 loop spans 15 amino acids. Per the germline V gene, CDR1 is SNHLY and CDR2 is FYNNEI. CDR3 residues: CASSKPTGGFTEAFF. Here the CDR3 DNA reads TGTGCCAGCAGTAAACCGACAGGGGGGTTCACTGAAGCTTTCTTT.